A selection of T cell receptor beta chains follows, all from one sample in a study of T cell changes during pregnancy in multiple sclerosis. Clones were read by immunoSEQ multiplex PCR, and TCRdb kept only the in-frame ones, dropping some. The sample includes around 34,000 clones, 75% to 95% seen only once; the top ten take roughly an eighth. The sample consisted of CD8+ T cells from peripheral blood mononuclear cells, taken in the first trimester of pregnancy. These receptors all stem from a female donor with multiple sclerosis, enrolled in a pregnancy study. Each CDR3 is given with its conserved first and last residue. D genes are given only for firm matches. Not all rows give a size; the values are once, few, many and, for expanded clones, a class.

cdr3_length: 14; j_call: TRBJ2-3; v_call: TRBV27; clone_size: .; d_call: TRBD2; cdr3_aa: CASSLLAGGVTQYF; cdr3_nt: TGTGCCAGCAGTTTACTTGCGGGGGGCGTGACGCAGTATTTT
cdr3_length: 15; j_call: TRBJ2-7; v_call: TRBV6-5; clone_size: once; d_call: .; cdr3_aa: CASSFASAFLDEQYF; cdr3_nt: TGTGCCAGCAGTTTCGCTAGCGCCTTCCTCGACGAGCAGTACTTC
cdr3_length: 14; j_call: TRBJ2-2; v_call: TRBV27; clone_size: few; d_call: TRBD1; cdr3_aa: CASSIDRVAGELFF; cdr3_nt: TGTGCCAGCAGTATTGACAGGGTAGCCGGGGAGCTGTTTTTT
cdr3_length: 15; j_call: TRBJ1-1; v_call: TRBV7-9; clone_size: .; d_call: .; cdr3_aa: CASSLALGQNTEAFF; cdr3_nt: TGTGCCAGCAGCTTAGCGTTGGGGCAGAACACTGAAGCTTTCTTT
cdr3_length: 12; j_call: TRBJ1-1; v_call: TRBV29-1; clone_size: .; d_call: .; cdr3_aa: CSVEPGNTEAFF; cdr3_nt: TGCAGCGTTGAACCAGGGAACACTGAAGCTTTCTTT
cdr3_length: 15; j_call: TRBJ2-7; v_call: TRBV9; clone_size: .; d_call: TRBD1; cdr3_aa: CASSVVEGATTEQYF; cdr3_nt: TGTGCCAGCAGCGTAGTCGAGGGGGCGACGACTGAGCAGTACTTC
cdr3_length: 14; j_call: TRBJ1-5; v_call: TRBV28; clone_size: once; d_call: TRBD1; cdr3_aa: CASSFSGTDQPQHF; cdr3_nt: TGTGCCAGCAGTTTCTCCGGGACAGATCAGCCCCAGCATTTT
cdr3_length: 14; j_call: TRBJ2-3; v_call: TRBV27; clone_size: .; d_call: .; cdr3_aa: CASSFLLSGDTQYF; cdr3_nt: TGTGCCAGCAGTTTCCTCCTCAGCGGGGATACGCAGTATTTT
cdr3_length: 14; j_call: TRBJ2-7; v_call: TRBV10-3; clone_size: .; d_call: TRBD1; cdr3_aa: CAISERDSSYEQYF; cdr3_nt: TGTGCCATCAGTGAAAGGGACAGCTCCTACGAGCAGTACTTC
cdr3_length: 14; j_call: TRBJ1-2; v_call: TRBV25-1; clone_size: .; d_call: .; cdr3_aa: CASSEGAVNYGYTF; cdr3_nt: TGTGCCAGCAGTGAGGGGGCTGTTAACTATGGCTACACCTTC
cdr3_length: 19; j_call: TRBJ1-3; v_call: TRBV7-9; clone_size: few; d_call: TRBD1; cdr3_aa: CASSLGDRRLTISGNTIYF; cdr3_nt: TGTGCCAGCAGCTTAGGGGACAGGAGACTGACGATCTCTGGAAACACCATATATTTT
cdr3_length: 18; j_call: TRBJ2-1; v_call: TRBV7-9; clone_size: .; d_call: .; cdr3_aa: CASSPRPDRFRNFNEQFF; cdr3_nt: TGTGCCAGCAGCCCTAGGCCCGACAGGTTCCGAAACTTCAATGAGCAGTTCTTC
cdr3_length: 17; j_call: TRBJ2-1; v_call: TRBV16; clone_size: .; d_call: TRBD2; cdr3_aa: CASSHYLAGVKGNEQFF; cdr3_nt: TGTGCCAGCAGCCATTACCTAGCGGGAGTAAAGGGAAATGAGCAGTTCTTC
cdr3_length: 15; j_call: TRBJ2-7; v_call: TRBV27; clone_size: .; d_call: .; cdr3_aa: CASKLLDRPLYEQYF; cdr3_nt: TGTGCCAGCAAGCTCCTCGACAGACCCCTCTACGAGCAGTACTTC
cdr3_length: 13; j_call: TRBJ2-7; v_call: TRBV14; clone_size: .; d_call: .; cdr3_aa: CASSPHPAYEQYF; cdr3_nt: TGTGCCAGCAGCCCCCACCCGGCCTACGAGCAGTACTTC
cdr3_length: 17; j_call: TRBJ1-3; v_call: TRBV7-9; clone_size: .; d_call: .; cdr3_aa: CASSLGGGTWSGNTIYF; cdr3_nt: TGTGCCAGCAGCTTAGGTGGAGGGACTTGGTCTGGAAACACCATATATTTT
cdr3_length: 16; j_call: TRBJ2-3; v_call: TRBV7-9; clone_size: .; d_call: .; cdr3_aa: CASSLLTSPSTDTQYF; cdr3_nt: TGTGCCAGCAGCTTATTAACTAGTCCTAGCACAGATACGCAGTATTTT
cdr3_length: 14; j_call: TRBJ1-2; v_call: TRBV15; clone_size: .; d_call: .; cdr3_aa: CATSGRITNYGYTF; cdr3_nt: TGTGCCACCAGCGGCAGGATAACTAACTATGGCTACACCTTC
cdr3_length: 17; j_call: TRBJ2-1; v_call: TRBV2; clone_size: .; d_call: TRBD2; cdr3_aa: CASSESWTSGALNEQFF; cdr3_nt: TGTGCCAGCAGCGAAAGCTGGACTAGCGGTGCCCTCAATGAGCAGTTCTTC
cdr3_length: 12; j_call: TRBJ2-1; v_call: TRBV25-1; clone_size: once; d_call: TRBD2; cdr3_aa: CASALAGVEQFF; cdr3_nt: TGTGCCAGCGCCCTAGCGGGAGTTGAGCAGTTCTTC
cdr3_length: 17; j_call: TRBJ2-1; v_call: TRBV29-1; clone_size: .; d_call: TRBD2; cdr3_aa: CSVEPTPFTSGTDEQFF; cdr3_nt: TGCAGCGTTGAACCTACCCCGTTTACTAGCGGGACCGATGAGCAGTTCTTC
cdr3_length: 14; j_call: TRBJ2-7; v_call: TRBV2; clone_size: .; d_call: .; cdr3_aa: CASSEEIWGTEQYF; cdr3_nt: TGTGCCAGCAGTGAAGAAATATGGGGCACCGAGCAGTACTTC
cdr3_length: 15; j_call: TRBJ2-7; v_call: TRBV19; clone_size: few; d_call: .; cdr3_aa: CASSMTPQGADEQYF; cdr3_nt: TGTGCCAGTAGTATGACTCCACAGGGAGCCGACGAGCAGTACTTC
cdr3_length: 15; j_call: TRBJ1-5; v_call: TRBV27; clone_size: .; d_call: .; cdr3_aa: CASSLYGGSNQPQHF; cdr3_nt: TGTGCCAGCAGTTTATACGGGGGGTCCAATCAGCCCCAGCATTTT
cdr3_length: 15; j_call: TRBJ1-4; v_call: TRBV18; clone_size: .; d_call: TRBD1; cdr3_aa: CASSHPGQMNEKLFF; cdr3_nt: TGTGCCAGCTCACACCCGGGACAGATGAATGAAAAACTGTTTTTT
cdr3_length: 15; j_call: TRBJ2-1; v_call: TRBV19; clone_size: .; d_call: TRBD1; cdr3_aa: CASSSGTGDYNEQFF; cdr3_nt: TGTGCCAGTAGCTCCGGGACAGGGGACTACAATGAGCAGTTCTTC
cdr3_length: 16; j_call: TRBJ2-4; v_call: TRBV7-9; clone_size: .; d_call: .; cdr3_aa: CASSSRQVTDKNIQYF; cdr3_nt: TGTGCCAGCAGCTCCAGGCAGGTGACGGACAAAAACATTCAGTACTTC
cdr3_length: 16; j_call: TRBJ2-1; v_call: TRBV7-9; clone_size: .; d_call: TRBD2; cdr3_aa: CASSPRGGASFNEQFF; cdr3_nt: TGTGCCAGCAGCCCCCGGGGGGGTGCCTCCTTCAATGAGCAGTTCTTC
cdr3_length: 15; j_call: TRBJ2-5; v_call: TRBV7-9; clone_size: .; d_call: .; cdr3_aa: CASSSTTGPTETQYF; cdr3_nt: TGTGCCAGCAGCTCGACCACAGGGCCAACGGAGACCCAGTACTTC